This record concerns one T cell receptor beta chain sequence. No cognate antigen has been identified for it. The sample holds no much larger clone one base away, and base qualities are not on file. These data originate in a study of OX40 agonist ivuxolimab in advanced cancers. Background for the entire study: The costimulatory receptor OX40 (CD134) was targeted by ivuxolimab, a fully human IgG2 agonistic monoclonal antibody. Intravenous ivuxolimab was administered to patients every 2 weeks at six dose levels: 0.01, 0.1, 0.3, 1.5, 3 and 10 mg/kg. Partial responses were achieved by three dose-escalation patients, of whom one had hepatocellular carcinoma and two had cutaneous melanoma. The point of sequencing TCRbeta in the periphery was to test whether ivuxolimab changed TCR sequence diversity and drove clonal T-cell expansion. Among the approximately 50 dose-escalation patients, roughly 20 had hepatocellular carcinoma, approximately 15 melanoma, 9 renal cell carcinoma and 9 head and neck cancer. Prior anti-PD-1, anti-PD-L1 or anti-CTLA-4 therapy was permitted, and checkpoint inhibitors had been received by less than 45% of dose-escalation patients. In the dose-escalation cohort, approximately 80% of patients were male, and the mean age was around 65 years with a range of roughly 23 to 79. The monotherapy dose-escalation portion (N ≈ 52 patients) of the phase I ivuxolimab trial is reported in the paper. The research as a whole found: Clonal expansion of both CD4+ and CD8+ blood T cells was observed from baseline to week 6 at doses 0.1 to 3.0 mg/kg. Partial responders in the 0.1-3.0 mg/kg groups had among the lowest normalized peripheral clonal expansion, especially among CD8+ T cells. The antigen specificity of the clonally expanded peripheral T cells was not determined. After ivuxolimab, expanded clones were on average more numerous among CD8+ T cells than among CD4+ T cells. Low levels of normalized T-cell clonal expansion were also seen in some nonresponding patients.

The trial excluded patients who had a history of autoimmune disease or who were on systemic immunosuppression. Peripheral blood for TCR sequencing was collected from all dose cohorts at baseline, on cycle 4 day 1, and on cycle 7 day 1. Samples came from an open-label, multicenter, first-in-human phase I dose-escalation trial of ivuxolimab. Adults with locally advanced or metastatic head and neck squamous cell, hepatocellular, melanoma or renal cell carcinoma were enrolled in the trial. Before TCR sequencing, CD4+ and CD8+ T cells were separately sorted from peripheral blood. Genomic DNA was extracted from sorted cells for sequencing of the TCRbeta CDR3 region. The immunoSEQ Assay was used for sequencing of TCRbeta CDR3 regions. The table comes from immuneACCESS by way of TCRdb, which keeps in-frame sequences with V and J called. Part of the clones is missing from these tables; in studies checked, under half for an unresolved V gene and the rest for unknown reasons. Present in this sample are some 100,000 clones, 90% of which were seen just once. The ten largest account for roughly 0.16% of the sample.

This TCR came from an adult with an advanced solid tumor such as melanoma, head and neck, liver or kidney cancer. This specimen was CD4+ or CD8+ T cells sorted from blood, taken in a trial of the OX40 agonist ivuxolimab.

This receptor has the CDR3 CASHSASQSRANVLTF. The DNA sequence is TGCGCCAGCCACAGCGCATCACAAAGTCGGGCCAACGTCCTGACTTTC. The rearrangement combines TRBV5-1 with TRBJ2-6, with the D gene call left open. Via the germline V gene, CDR1 is SGHRS and CDR2 YFSETQ. Counted from cysteine to phenylalanine, this CDR3 has 16 amino acids. The DNA shown is the 48-base CDR3, in frame from base 1. The trim is 7 bases for V and 5 bases for J, with a gap of 19 bases between the germline ends.